The text below deals with one T cell receptor beta chain. The antigen this receptor binds is unknown. HCMV-specific IgG was detected in serum with a commercial ELISA kit to determine HCMV serostatus. Ficoll density gradient centrifugation was used to isolate peripheral blood mononuclear cells from blood. This specimen belongs to a study of T cells expressing NK-cell markers (TCRdb year 2020). Concerning the study at large: About eight donors provided sorted CD3+CD56+NKG2C+, CD3+CD56+NKG2C- and CD3+CD56-NKG2C+ T-cell subsets, whose TCR beta-chain repertoires were profiled. Sequencing of the libraries produced 2 x 150 bp reads on Illumina HiSeq 2000/2500, MiSeq or NextSeq. All eight donors whose samples were sequenced were randomly selected healthy volunteers, three of them men and five women. Among the eight sequenced donors, seven were HCMV-seropositive and one was HCMV-seronegative.

Points the paper makes about the study in general: Those dominant clonotypes were again the most abundant among CD3+CD56-NKG2C+ cells in a few donors, at about 25-60.1%. In a handful of donors, the dominant CD3+CD56+NKG2C+ clonotypes ranked among the top 10 CD8+ clonotypes, making up 1.0-7.0% of CD8+ T cells. It remained unclear whether the expanded NKG2C-expressing T cell clones were specific for HCMV antigens.

Sequencer: Illumina HiSeq 2000. The TCR beta cDNA libraries were made using 5'RACE template switching, a step that added both a universal primer site and unique molecular identifiers. cDNA synthesis was primed from the TCR beta constant segment, followed by two successive PCR amplification steps. As for how the authors treated the data: MIGEC handled demultiplexing of the reads and grouping by UMI, while MiTCR was used to assemble and quantify clonotypes. To exclude erroneous sequences, only TCR cDNA sequences supported by at least two reads were retained. The tcR package was used for downstream repertoire analysis, and clonotypes were matched across fractions by CDR3 nucleotide sequence plus V segment. VDJmatch was used to annotate antigen specificity against VDJdb, with one amino acid substitution in CDR3 allowed. TCRdb reprocessed the reads into one record per CDR3 protein sequence, lacking DNA. The V and J calls here are based on TCRdb, not the publication. The sample's table covers fewer than 300,000 distinct CDR3 sequences. In total, the top ten clones hold roughly 4.2% of the sample.

The germline V gene gives CDR1 as SGHRS and CDR2 as YFSETQ. From the cysteine up to the phenylalanine, the CDR3 has a length of 14 residues. The coding DNA is unavailable. The origin of this receptor is a woman between 18 and 69 years old in good health. The rearrangement combines TRBV5-1 with TRBJ1-4; TCRdb's assignment of TRBD1 cannot be checked, as there is no DNA. The sequenced sample was blood T cells: a sorted CD56 or NKG2C T cell subset, CD4+ or CD8+ T cells, or bulk PBMC T cells (not recorded which). CDR3 protein: CASSFWGAREKLFF.